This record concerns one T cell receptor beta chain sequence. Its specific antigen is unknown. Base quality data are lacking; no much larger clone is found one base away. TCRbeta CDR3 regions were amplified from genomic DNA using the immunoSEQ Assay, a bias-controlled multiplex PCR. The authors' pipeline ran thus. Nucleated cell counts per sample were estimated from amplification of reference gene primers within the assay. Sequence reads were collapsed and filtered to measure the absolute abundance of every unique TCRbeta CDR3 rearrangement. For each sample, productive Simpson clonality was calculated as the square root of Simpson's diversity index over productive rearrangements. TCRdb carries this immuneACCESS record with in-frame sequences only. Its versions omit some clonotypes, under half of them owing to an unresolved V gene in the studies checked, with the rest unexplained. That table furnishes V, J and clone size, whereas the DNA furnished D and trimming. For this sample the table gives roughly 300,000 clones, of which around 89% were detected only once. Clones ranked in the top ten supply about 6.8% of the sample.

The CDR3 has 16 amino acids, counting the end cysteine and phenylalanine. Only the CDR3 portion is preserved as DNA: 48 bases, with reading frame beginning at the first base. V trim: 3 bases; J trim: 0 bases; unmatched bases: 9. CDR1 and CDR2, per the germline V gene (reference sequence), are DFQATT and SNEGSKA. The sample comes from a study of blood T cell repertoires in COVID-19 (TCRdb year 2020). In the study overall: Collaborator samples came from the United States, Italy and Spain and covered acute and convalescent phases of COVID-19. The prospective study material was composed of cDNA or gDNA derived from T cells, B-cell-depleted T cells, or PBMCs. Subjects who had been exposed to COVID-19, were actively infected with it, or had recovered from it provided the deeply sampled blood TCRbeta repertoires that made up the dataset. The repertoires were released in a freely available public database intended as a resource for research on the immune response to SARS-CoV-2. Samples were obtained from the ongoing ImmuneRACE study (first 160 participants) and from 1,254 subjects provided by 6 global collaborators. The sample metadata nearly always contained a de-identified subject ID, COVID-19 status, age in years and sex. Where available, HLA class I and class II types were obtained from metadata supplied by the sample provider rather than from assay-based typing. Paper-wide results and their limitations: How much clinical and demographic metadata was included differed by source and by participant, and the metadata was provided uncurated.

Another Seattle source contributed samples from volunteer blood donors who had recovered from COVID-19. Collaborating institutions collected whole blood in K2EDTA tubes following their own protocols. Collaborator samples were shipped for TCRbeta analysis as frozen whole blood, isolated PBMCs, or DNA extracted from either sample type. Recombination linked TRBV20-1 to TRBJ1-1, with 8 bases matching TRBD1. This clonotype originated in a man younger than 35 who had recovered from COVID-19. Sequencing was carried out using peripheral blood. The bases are TGCAGTGCTAGTCTTGTCCAGGGGGCGATGAACACTGAAGCTTTCTTT. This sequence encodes CSASLVQGAMNTEAFF.